These 18 T cell receptor beta chains were sequenced from one sample in a study of post-analysis software for immune sequencing data. Unique molecular identifiers featured in each of the TCR beta cDNA libraries. TCRdb reprocessed the PCR reads via MiXCR and lists one record per CDR3 protein. Counted here are roughly 160,000 distinct CDR3 sequences, around 36% occurring once; the ten biggest clones make up over 25%. Sequenced material: blood, taken after autologous hematopoietic stem cell transplantation. These receptors came from a girl aged 10 to 17 with multiple sclerosis.

Worth noting for this clonotype: Possible read error: a much larger clone is one base away. V gene TRBV19 combines with J gene TRBJ1-4, with 8 bases that match TRBD1. The germline gives CDR1 LNHDA, CDR2 SQIVND (reference sequence). V lost 5 bases to trimming and J lost 5 bases; unmatched junction nucleotides: 10. The CDR3 spans 16 residues. CDR3 sequence reads: CASSPSGQVLNEKLFF. For the CDR3, the DNA is TGTGCCAGTAGTCCATCGGGACAGGTGTTAAATGAAAAACTGTTTTTT.

This chain connects TRBV6-5 to TRBJ1-2; perhaps TRBD1 as D (5 bases). The CDR3 totals 15 residues. Germline assignment: CDR1 MNHEY and CDR2 SVGAGI. Trimming took off 4 bases at V and 4 bases at J, with 16 bases between the two ends. The CDR3 loop reads CASSSEDTGIYGYTF. The DNA of the CDR3 is TGTGCCAGCAGTTCCGAGGACACCGGGATCTATGGCTACACCTTC.

The chain uses TRBV7-2 and TRBJ2-5; tentative D call: TRBD1 (7 bases). V lost 4 bases, J lost 1 base, and 10 bases lay in between. This CDR3 region has 14 residues. Looked up from germline, CDR1 is SGHTA and CDR2 is FQGNSA. CDR3 in amino acids: CASSWQGGQETQYF. The CDR3 DNA reads as TGTGCCAGCAGCTGGCAGGGGGGCCAAGAGACCCAGTACTTC.

The table lists this clonotype with a few counts. The V call is TRBV20-1, the J call TRBJ2-7, with 9 positions matching TRBD2. The ends lost 6 bases at V and 7 bases at J; junction bases unmatched: 13. The length of the CDR3 is 14 residues. Germline V gives CDR1 DFQATT, CDR2 SNEGSKA (reference sequence). In DNA form, the CDR3 reads TGCAGTGCAGTTCTGGCGGGAGGGCCGAGAGAGCAGTACTTC. Translated, it gives CSAVLAGGPREQYF.

A note on this clonotype: The germline gene is not matched at one end of the junction; a read error may be the cause. This chain connects TRBV4-3 to TRBJ2-7, with 9 nucleotides matching TRBD2. There are 17 residues in the CDR3. Germline-derived CDR1 and CDR2 are LGHNA and YSLEER. The CDR3 loop reads CAGSQDQGAGGSYEQYF. Here the CDR3 DNA reads TGCGCCGGCAGCCAAGATCAGGGAGCGGGAGGTAGCTACGAGCAGTACTTC.

There are many counts of this clonotype. The chain recombines TRBV12-3 or TRBV12-4 with TRBJ2-5; 8 bases match TRBD2. This CDR3 spans 14 amino acids. The V and J ends lost 7 bases and 5 bases, in that order; junction bases with no gene match: 9. The CDR3 spells CASTVAGTRETQYF. In nucleotides, the CDR3 is TGTGCCAGCACCGTAGCGGGAACGAGGGAGACCCAGTACTTC.

This chain links TRBV7-9 with TRBJ2-1; a possible D gene is TRBD2 (6 bases). The germline CDR1 and CDR2 sequences are SEHNR and FQNEAQ (reference sequence). V dropped 5 bases and J dropped 1 base, with 9 bases sitting between them. The CDR3 length is 14 residues. In nucleotides, the CDR3 is TGTGCCAGCAGCCGACTAGAATCCTACAATGAGCAGTTCTTC. It translates to CASSRLESYNEQFF. The whole variable domain, filled in from reference TRBV7-9 and TRBJ2-1, reads DTGVSQNPRHKITKRGQNVTFRCDPISEHNRLYWYRQTLGQGPEFLTYFQNEAQLEKSRLLSDRFSAERPKGSFSTLEIQRTEQGDSAMYLCASSRLESYNEQFFGPGTRLTVL.

V gene TRBV25-1 combines with J gene TRBJ2-5; TRBD1 or TRBD2 may be the D gene (5 bases each). The CDR3 is made up of 11 amino acids. In germline, CDR1 is MGHDK, CDR2 SYGVNS. The V and J ends lost 5 bases and 11 bases respectively, with 12 bases between them. This CDR3 is CASSSLREQYF. The CDR3 bases are TGTGCCAGCAGTTCCCTCAGGGAGCAGTACTTC. Full variable domain (remainder filled in from reference TRBV25-1 and TRBJ2-5): EADIYQTPRYLVIGTGKKITLECSQTMGHDKMYWYQQDPGMELHLIHYSYGVNSTEKGDLSSESTVSRIRTEHFPLTLESARPSHTSQYLCASSSLREQYFGPGTRLLVL.

The chain uses TRBV15 and TRBJ1-1; D may be TRBD1 (6 bases). Germline V lookup: CDR1 LNHNV, CDR2 YYDKDF (reference sequence). V was pared by 4 bases and J by 1 base, with 16 bases between. The CDR3 runs 16 residues. As DNA, the CDR3 is TGTGCCACCAGCAACAGCCTAAAACAGGGGAACACTGAAGCTTTCTTT. This codes for CATSNSLKQGNTEAFF. Filled out from reference TRBV15 and TRBJ1-1, the complete variable domain reads DAMVIQNPRYQVTQFGKPVTLSCSQTLNHNVMYWYQQKSSQAPKLLFHYYDKDFNNEADTPDNFQSRRPNTSFCFLDIRSPGLGDTAMYLCATSNSLKQGNTEAFFGQGTRLTVV.

V gene TRBV6-6 combines with J gene TRBJ2-5, with TRBD1 as a possible D gene (6 bases). Germline V gene lookup returns CDR1 MNHNY and CDR2 SVGAGI (reference sequence). V was shortened by 6 bases and J by 1 base, with 12 bases between the two germline ends. This CDR3 has 14 residues. The DNA for the CDR3 is TGTGCCAGCAGACACGACAGGACCCAAGAGACCCAGTACTTC. This encodes CASRHDRTQETQYF.

In its sample, this clonotype was seen a few times. The chain combines TRBV10-3 with TRBJ2-4; D may be TRBD2 (6 bases). V lost 0 bases and J 5 bases, leaving 11 bases between the germline ends. This CDR3 has 15 amino acids. Germline V gene sequence: CDR1 ENHRY, CDR2 SYGVKD. CDR3 DNA: TGTGCCATCAGTGAGTCGGCGGGGATTGAAAACATTCAGTACTTC. Its translation: CAISESAGIENIQYF.

Worth noting for this clonotype: A much more abundant neighbour one base away suggests this may be a read error. V and J are TRBV5-4 and TRBJ2-5; D not resolved. Between the trimmed V and J ends, which lost 2 bases and 11 bases, there was a span of 22 bases. The CDR3 covers 15 residues. CDR1 SGHNT and CDR2 YYREEE come from the germline V gene (reference sequence). The CDR3 DNA sequence: TGTGCCAGCAGCTTAAAATCCGGCGGCCCCTACGGGCAGTACTTC. Translated: CASSLKSGGPYGQYF.

The chain carries TRBV5-6 and TRBJ2-1; D possibly corresponds to TRBD1 (6 bases). This CDR3 comprises 18 residues. CDR1 and CDR2 (germline): SGHDT, YYEEEE. Trimming took 3 bases from V and 2 from J, leaving 21 bases between them. For the CDR3, the DNA is TGTGCCAGCAGCTCCCAACCAACAGGGAAGAGGACCTACAATGAGCAGTTCTTC. Residues: CASSSQPTGKRTYNEQFF. The full variable domain, with the rest looked up from reference TRBV5-6 and TRBJ2-1, is DAGVTQSPTHLIKTRGQQVTLRCSPKSGHDTVSWYQQALGQGPQFIFQYYEEEERQRGNFPDRFSGHQFPNYSSELNVNALLLGDSALYLCASSSQPTGKRTYNEQFFGPGTRLTVL.

This clonotype was seen a handful of times. The rearrangement joins TRBV6-5 to TRBJ1-2; 7 positions agree with TRBD1. Germline lookup yields CDR1 MNHEY and CDR2 SVGAGI. The CDR3 has 14 residues. The junction had 5 bases not matched to a gene; V was cut back by 4 bases and J by 3 bases. This chain's CDR3 is CASSSLGTDYGYTF. The CDR3 coding sequence is TGTGCCAGCAGTTCCCTAGGGACAGACTATGGCTACACCTTC.

This clonotype occurred a few times. The genes are TRBV18 and TRBJ2-7; 10 bases agree with TRBD2. CDR1 and CDR2 (germline): KGHSH, LQKENI. The CDR3 has 17 amino acids. V was pared by 2 bases and J by 0 bases, with 7 bases of the junction left unmatched. In nucleotides, the CDR3 is TGTGCCAGCTCACCATCTAGCGGGGGTCTCTCCTCCTACGAGCAGTACTTC. Its translation: CASSPSSGGLSSYEQYF.

The chain employs TRBV7-9 and TRBJ2-7; 9 nucleotides align to TRBD2. The assigned J gene may be wrong: the sequence end matches TRBJ2-4 better. Germline values: CDR1 SEHNR, CDR2 FQNEAQ (reference sequence). This CDR3 comprises 16 residues. CDR3 residues: CASSPIAGVVKNIQYF. For the CDR3, the DNA is TGTGCCAGCAGCCCCATAGCGGGAGTAGTCAAAAACATTCAGTACTTC.

As for this clonotype: A much bigger clone sits one base away, suggesting this may be a read error. The genes are TRBV7-9 and TRBJ2-3, with 9 positions matching TRBD2. The CDR3 length is 15 residues. With 11 bases clipped from V and 2 bases from J, the junction kept 11 bases outside the gene matches. Germline V gives CDR1 SEHNR, CDR2 FQNEAQ (reference sequence). The CDR3 DNA is TGTGCCGCACCAAGACTAGCGGAACCCACAGATACGCAGTATTTT. Translation: CAAPRLAEPTDTQYF.

The chain links TRBV20-1 to TRBJ2-7, with D tentatively TRBD1 or TRBD2 (5 bases each). This CDR3 has 12 residues. Germline loops: CDR1 DFQATT, CDR2 SNEGSKA (reference sequence). V was clipped by 7 bases and J by 6 bases, with 16 bases between them. CDR3 coding DNA: TGCAGTGTTACAGCCGGGACCCTCGAGCAGTACTTC. Amino acid sequence: CSVTAGTLEQYF.